This T cell receptor beta chain emerged from a study of blood T cell repertoires in COVID-19. Study information: PBMCs, B-cell-depleted T cells, or T cells were the source of the cDNA or gDNA that made up the material.

Under the authors' procedure: Reference gene primer amplification gave estimated nucleated cell counts. Here immunoSEQ multiplex PCR was the method, and the copy in TCRdb shows in-frame clones only, minus some. The V and J calls and clone size are taken from that table; D and trimming were inferred from the DNA. The profile covers about 290,000 clones, with roughly 90% appearing a single time and less than 3% taken by the ten largest. The specimen sequenced was peripheral blood. This clonotype was obtained from a woman in her twenties or thirties with active or convalescent COVID-19.

CDR3 bases: TGTGCCTGGACAAACAGGGGATATCAAATCTACGAGCAGTACTTC. Protein: CAWTNRGYQIYEQYF. This chain joins TRBV30 and TRBJ2-7; 7 bases fit TRBD1. Germline assignment: CDR1 GTSNPN and CDR2 SVGIG (reference sequence). The CDR3 is 15 amino acids. The ends lost 4 bases at V and 3 bases at J; junction bases unmatched: 12.